This passage covers 5 T cell receptor beta chains from one sample sequenced in a study of blood T cell repertoires in COVID-19. Measured with immunoSEQ multiplex PCR; TCRdb has only the in-frame clones, and not every one. The table shows under 300,000 clones, with 65% to 90% occurring only once. Sequencing was carried out using peripheral blood. These receptors were taken from a woman older than 75 with active or convalescent COVID-19.

The chain has TRBV5-4 and TRBJ1-3, with D hard to call. CDR3 length: 15 residues. V was cut by 4 bases and J by 6 bases, with 17 bases left in between. Per germline, CDR1 SGHNT and CDR2 YYREEE (reference sequence). CDR3 sequence: CASSPKAGAQNTIYF. CDR3 DNA sequence: TGTGCCAGCAGCCCCAAGGCGGGAGCCCAAAACACCATATATTTT.

In this sample, this clone turned up a few times. The chain carries TRBV9 and TRBJ2-5; 10 nucleotides match TRBD1. J was trimmed by 5 bases and V by 0 bases; bases with no gene match: 13. The CDR3 runs to 18 residues. The V gene's germline CDR1 is SGDLS and CDR2 YYNGEE. The CDR3 protein is CASSVAGWTGGRRETQYF. The CDR3 bases are TGTGCCAGCAGCGTAGCTGGGTGGACAGGGGGGAGGCGGGAGACCCAGTACTTC.

The V gene is TRBV30, the J gene TRBJ1-2; D is ambiguous. The CDR3 is 17 amino acids. Germline assignment: CDR1 GTSNPN and CDR2 SVGIG (reference sequence). Trimming stripped 1 base from V and 2 bases from J, with 20 bases between. The DNA of the CDR3 is TGTGCCTGGAGTGCTCCCCGGCTGGGCAGCGGAAACTATGGCTACACCTTC. The encoded protein is CAWSAPRLGSGNYGYTF.

The chain links TRBV9 to TRBJ2-3; D perhaps matches TRBD2 (5 bases). Trimming left V 2 bases short and J 6 bases short, with 19 bases between. CDR1 is SGDLS, CDR2 YYNGEE, per germline. This CDR3 has 16 residues. CDR3 sequence (DNA): TGTGCCAGCAGCGTCCCCCCTAGCCTCGGCTCCGATACGCAGTATTTT. It encodes CASSVPPSLGSDTQYF.

J is TRBJ1-5 and V is TRBV19; 9 positions match TRBD1. From germline, CDR1 is LNHDA and CDR2 SQIVND (reference sequence). The CDR3 spans 15 residues. Losses at the gene ends were 6 bases for V and 3 bases for J; bases not matched to a gene: 6. The CDR3 loop reads CASSPGQGFNQPQHF. CDR3 bases: TGTGCCAGTAGCCCGGGACAGGGATTCAATCAGCCCCAGCATTTT.